The sequence of this T cell receptor (beta chain) was determined in a study of beta chain features in type 1 diabetes. Overall study context: Roughly 110,000,000 sorted cells were examined across all samples.

Via CD45RO/CCR7/CD25/CD127/CD95/CD27, cells of the CD4+ naive, central memory, regulatory and stem cell-like memory subsets were sorted. In all sorted populations, purity surpassed 98%. Comment on this clone: What it binds is unknown. Other DNA variants within this sample encode the same CDR3.

The study's findings and limits: In every one of the four CD4+ subsets, TCRB CDR3s were moderately but significantly shorter in Type 1 diabetes patients. A greater similarity of naive, central memory and Treg TCRB repertoires was seen among patients than among healthy donors.

Germline-derived CDR1 and CDR2 are KGHSH and LQKENI. CDR3 length equals 14 residues. Trimming took 3 bases from V and 2 from J; bases not matched to a gene: 3. The sequenced template was cDNA made from the entire isolated RNA. TCRdb keeps only in-frame clones here, not all; method: immunoSEQ multiplex PCR. Among around 160,000 clones listed, 6.5% to 10% were seen once. Sequenced material: central memory CD4+ T cells from blood. The chain employs TRBV18 and TRBJ2-7, with 8 bases aligning to TRBD1. This TCR came from a woman aged 18-29 years with type 1 diabetes. The CDR3 nucleotides read TGTGCCAGCTCACCTGGGACAGGCGCCTACGAGCAGTACTTC. Its protein product is CASSPGTGAYEQYF.